The 14 T cell receptor beta chains given below trace back to one sample, sequenced in a study of blood T cell repertoires in COVID-19. Measured with immunoSEQ multiplex PCR; TCRdb has only the in-frame clones, and not every one. The sample holds approximately 330,000 clones, about 90% seen once. Sample: PBMCs or T cells enriched from blood (not recorded which). These receptors were obtained from a woman under 40 who had recovered from COVID-19.

This rearrangement joins TRBV6-5 to TRBJ1-5, with a tentative D call TRBD1 (5 bases). Trimming removed 8 bases at V and 6 bases at J, with 8 bases between. Looked up from germline, CDR1 is MNHEY and CDR2 is SVGAGI. The CDR3 totals 11 residues. CDR3 nucleotide sequence: TGTGCCAGCGGAGGGGTTCAGCCCCAGCATTTT. This translates into CASGGVQPQHF.

V is TRBV5-1 and J is TRBJ2-1, with 8 bases aligning to TRBD2. This CDR3 has 15 residues. Germline assignment: CDR1 SGHRS and CDR2 YFSETQ. The V gene end was trimmed by 2 bases and the J gene end by 5 bases; junction bases not matched to a gene: 6. This chain's CDR3 is CASSLLSGIDNEQFF. In DNA, the CDR3 is TGCGCCAGCAGCTTACTTAGCGGGATCGACAATGAGCAGTTCTTC.

The chain combines TRBV18 with TRBJ1-4, with D perhaps TRBD1 (5 bases). Trimming pared 3 bases from V and 8 bases from J, leaving 16 bases between. The germline V gene has CDR1 KGHSH and CDR2 LQKENI. This CDR3 contains 15 residues. The CDR3 here is CASSPRDSSWEKLFF. The CDR3 coding sequence is TGTGCCAGCTCACCCCGGGACTCAAGTTGGGAAAAACTGTTTTTT.

This sequence joins TRBV6-5 and TRBJ1-2; 12 bases fit TRBD1. With 6 bases clipped from V and 8 bases from J, the junction kept 7 bases outside the gene matches. The CDR3 is 14 amino acids. Germline CDR1 MNHEY, CDR2 SVGAGI. The CDR3 protein is CASSPGQGASGYTF. Here the CDR3 DNA reads TGTGCCAGCAGCCCGGGACAGGGGGCATCGGGCTACACCTTC.

The chain couples TRBV19 to TRBJ1-5, with 10 nucleotides matching TRBD1. V trimming: 2 bases; J trimming: 0 bases; junction bases outside the gene matches: 7. This CDR3 is 18 amino acids long. In germline, CDR1 is LNHDA, CDR2 SQIVND (reference sequence). The CDR3 sequence is CASSIRGQGYHSNQPQHF. DNA of the CDR3: TGTGCCAGTAGTATAAGGGGACAGGGGTACCATAGCAATCAGCCCCAGCATTTT.

This chain links TRBV28 with TRBJ1-1, with a tentative D call TRBD1 (5 bases). This CDR3 spans 14 amino acids. V was clipped by 3 bases and J by 4 bases, with 12 bases between them. Germline lookup yields CDR1 MDHEN and CDR2 SYDVKM. The CDR3 sequence: CASSFGGDGTEAFF. The CDR3, as DNA: TGTGCCAGCAGTTTTGGGGGGGACGGCACTGAAGCTTTCTTT.

The gene calls are TRBV30 and TRBJ2-7; unclear D gene. There are 12 residues in the CDR3. Per the germline V gene, CDR1 is GTSNPN and CDR2 is SVGIG (reference sequence). V lost 2 bases, J lost 4 bases, and 9 bases lay in between. CDR3 DNA: TGTGCCTGGAGTCCAGGAATTTACGAGCAGTACTTC. As protein: CAWSPGIYEQYF.

The rearrangement links TRBV6-5 to TRBJ1-3; possibly TRBD1 for D (5 bases). This CDR3 comprises 14 residues. The V gene lost 0 bases and the J gene lost 7 bases, with 10 bases spanning the gap. The V gene's germline CDR1 is MNHEY and CDR2 SVGAGI. DNA of the CDR3: TGTGCCAGCAGTTACTCCGACAGTGGCAACACCATATATTTT. Its protein is CASSYSDSGNTIYF.

The chain is built from TRBV5-6 and TRBJ1-6; D is perhaps TRBD1 (6 bases). V lost 9 bases and J lost 9, with 22 bases in between. Germline V CDR1 and CDR2: SGHDT, YYEEEE. This CDR3 contains 15 residues. CDR3 in amino acids: CATRTQGRTTSPLHF. In DNA form, the CDR3 reads TGTGCCACACGTACACAGGGCCGAACCACTTCACCCCTCCACTTT.

The V call is TRBV5-5, the J call TRBJ2-7; no reliable D call. Trimming shortened V by 2 bases and J by 2 bases, and 11 bases separated the two germline ends. CDR1 is SGHKS and CDR2 is YYEKEE in the germline V gene (reference sequence). The CDR3 contains 14 residues. This chain's CDR3 is CASSFLGSTYEQYF. Here the CDR3 DNA reads TGTGCCAGCAGCTTCTTGGGCAGTACCTACGAGCAGTACTTC.

This chain uses TRBV19 with TRBJ1-2; TRBD1 matches 8 bases. There are 13 residues in the CDR3. Germline V gene lookup returns CDR1 LNHDA and CDR2 SQIVND (reference sequence). With V trimmed by 9 bases and J by 2 bases, 5 bases remained unmatched. The CDR3 is CASEDRENYGYTF. The CDR3 region has the DNA TGTGCCAGCGAGGACAGGGAAAACTATGGCTACACCTTC.

In its sample, this clone was seen once. This sequence joins TRBV6-5 and TRBJ2-3, with 11 bases aligning to TRBD2. Germline V lookup: CDR1 MNHEY, CDR2 SVGAGI. V trimming: 2 bases; J trimming: 4 bases; junction bases outside the gene matches: 5. The CDR3 is 16 amino acids. CDR3 residues: CASSYGLAGGPDTQYF. Here the CDR3 DNA reads TGTGCCAGCAGTTACGGCCTAGCGGGAGGCCCAGATACGCAGTATTTT.

This rearrangement joins TRBV5-1 to TRBJ1-6, with D perhaps matching TRBD1 (5 bases). The germline V gene has CDR1 SGHRS and CDR2 YFSETQ. The germline V and J ends were trimmed by 0 bases and 14 bases, with 9 bases remaining between them. The CDR3 runs 12 residues. The CDR3 is CASSLDSRALHF. CDR3 sequence (DNA): TGCGCCAGCAGCTTGGATAGCAGGGCCCTCCACTTT.

The V gene is TRBV29-1, the J gene TRBJ1-4; 10 nucleotides line up with TRBD1. The germline V gene has CDR1 SQVTM and CDR2 ANQGSEA. This CDR3 contains 15 residues. Trimming removed 4 bases from V and 7 bases from J; junction bases left unmatched: 9. CDR3 nucleotide sequence: TGCAGCGTTGCCCCCGGGACAGGGGATAGTGAAAAACTGTTTTTT. Amino acid sequence: CSVAPGTGDSEKLFF. The variable domain in full, completed from reference TRBV29-1 and TRBJ1-4, reads SAVISQKPSRDICQRGTSLTIQCQVDSQVTMMFWYRQQPGQSLTLIATANQGSEATYESGFVIDKFPISRPNLTFSTLTVSNMSPEDSSIYLCSVAPGTGDSEKLFFGSGTQLSVL.